The clone carrying this T cell receptor (beta chain) showed up just once. Its antigen is not known. This sample was included in a study of STAT5B mutations in CD4+ large granular lymphocyte leukemia. Overall study context: Healthy donors showed HLA-associated enrichment of the CDR3 'QG' motif.

This CDR3 spans 14 amino acids. V was pared by 5 bases and J by 6 bases, with 14 bases between. The V gene's germline CDR1 is MNHNY and CDR2 SVGAGI (reference sequence). This was a survey-level run. Produced via immunoSEQ multiplex PCR; TCRdb's table is partial and in-frame only. The data contain about 33,000 clones, 70% to 90% of them seen just once; the ten biggest clones take up about 3.2%. Study-wide points: Patient CD4-sorted repertoires looked more clonal than healthy CD4+ repertoires, even without putative leukemic clones. Top patient clones used TRBV06 genes more often: 8/27 versus 2/35 in controls.

The source is a human donor in good health. The sample consisted of CD4+ T cells from blood buffy coats. The V and J genes are TRBV6-6 and TRBJ1-5; D gene ambiguous. The CDR3 loop is CASSPHGESQPQHF. The CDR3 bases are TGTGCCAGCAGTCCTCACGGGGAGAGTCAGCCCCAGCATTTT.